One and the same sample provided the 9 T cell receptor beta chains below, sequenced in a study of blood T cell repertoires in COVID-19. Clones were read by immunoSEQ multiplex PCR, and TCRdb kept only the in-frame ones, dropping some. The profile shows roughly 330,000 clones, about 89% of them singletons. Sequenced material: peripheral blood. Source of these receptors: a man younger than 35 who had recovered from COVID-19.

The chain employs TRBV7-2 and TRBJ2-4; 7 bases agree with TRBD1. Germline loops: CDR1 SGHTA, CDR2 FQGNSA. V dropped 5 bases and J dropped 0; count of bases not matched to a gene: 7. This CDR3 region has 16 residues. CDR3 DNA: TGTGCCAGCAGCAACAGGACAGGAGGAGCCAAAAACATTCAGTACTTC. Protein product: CASSNRTGGAKNIQYF.

The chain is built from TRBV18 and TRBJ1-1; D may be TRBD1 (5 bases). CDR1 is KGHSH and CDR2 is LQKENI in the germline V gene. The CDR3 sequence is 15 residues long. The V and J ends lost 3 bases and 1 base respectively, with 12 bases between them. For the CDR3, the DNA is TGTGCCAGCTCACCGCAGGGAGGAGGGAACACTGAAGCTTTCTTT. This sequence encodes CASSPQGGGNTEAFF.

The chain is built from TRBV18 and TRBJ2-5; no definite D call. Germline CDR1 KGHSH, CDR2 LQKENI. The CDR3 totals 15 residues. The ends were cut back, 0 bases at V and 4 bases at J, with 12 bases in the middle. The CDR3: CASSPPEKGVETQYF. The CDR3 DNA sequence: TGTGCCAGCTCACCACCTGAAAAAGGAGTAGAGACCCAGTACTTC. The whole variable domain, remainder taken from reference TRBV18 and TRBJ2-5, is NAGVMQNPRHLVRRRGQEARLRCSPMKGHSHVYWYRQLPEEGLKFMVYLQKENIIDESGMPKERFSAEFPKEGPSILRIQQVVRGDSAAYFCASSPPEKGVETQYFGPGTRLLVL.

The J gene is TRBJ2-5, the V gene TRBV11-1, with D perhaps matching TRBD2 (6 bases). CDR1 SGHAT and CDR2 FQDESV come from the germline V gene (reference sequence). The CDR3 is made up of 15 amino acids. Deletions cut 2 bases from V and 5 bases from J, with 15 bases between. The chain's CDR3 is CASSLSGLSMETQYF. In DNA form, the CDR3 reads TGTGCCAGCAGCTTAAGCGGGCTCTCGATGGAGACCCAGTACTTC.

The J gene is TRBJ1-2, the V gene TRBV19; 10 bases line up with TRBD1. The CDR3 consists of 14 residues. Germline V gene sequence: CDR1 LNHDA, CDR2 SQIVND (reference sequence). J lost 6 bases, V lost 3 bases, and 4 bases had no gene match. The CDR3 spells CASSMDRGFNGYTF. CDR3 DNA: TGTGCCAGTAGTATGGACAGGGGGTTTAATGGCTACACCTTC.

The chain uses TRBV24-1 and TRBJ2-1, with 8 nucleotides matching TRBD2. V shed 5 bases, J shed 7 bases, and the junction held 9 bases outside the gene matches. The CDR3 contains 15 residues. Per germline, CDR1 KGHDR and CDR2 SFDVKD. The DNA of the CDR3 is TGTGCCACCAGTGTTGGGACTAGTTTGTCTAATGAGCAGTTCTTC. Encoded protein: CATSVGTSLSNEQFF.

The chain links TRBV10-3 to TRBJ1-2; possible D gene TRBD1, 6 bases. Germline values: CDR1 ENHRY, CDR2 SYGVKD. Trimming pared 3 bases from V and 8 bases from J, leaving 16 bases between. The CDR3 has 14 residues. The CDR3 sequence is CAISDEGTLGGYTF. The CDR3, as DNA: TGTGCCATCAGTGACGAGGGGACACTGGGGGGCTACACCTTC.

The chain couples TRBV29-1 to TRBJ1-1; 8 bases line up with TRBD1. This CDR3 is built from 13 residues. Trimming at V came to 6 bases and at J to 5 bases, leaving 8 bases not matched to a gene. CDR1 and CDR2 from the germline V gene are SQVTM and ANQGSEA. CDR3 coding DNA: TGCAGCGTACCCACAGGGGGAGGGACTGAAGCTTTCTTT. This codes for CSVPTGGGTEAFF. The complete variable domain, with remaining parts taken from reference TRBV29-1 and TRBJ1-1, reads SAVISQKPSRDICQRGTSLTIQCQVDSQVTMMFWYRQQPGQSLTLIATANQGSEATYESGFVIDKFPISRPNLTFSTLTVSNMSPEDSSIYLCSVPTGGGTEAFFGQGTRLTVV.

The gene calls are TRBV7-8 and TRBJ2-5, with a tentative D call TRBD1 (5 bases). Germline lookup yields CDR1 SGHVS and CDR2 FQNEAQ. The CDR3 is 14 amino acids. Trimming took 2 bases from V and 3 from J, leaving 10 bases between them. For the CDR3, the DNA is TGTGCCAGCAGCTTACCAGTAGGGGAAGAGACCCAGTACTTC. Translating it yields CASSLPVGEETQYF.